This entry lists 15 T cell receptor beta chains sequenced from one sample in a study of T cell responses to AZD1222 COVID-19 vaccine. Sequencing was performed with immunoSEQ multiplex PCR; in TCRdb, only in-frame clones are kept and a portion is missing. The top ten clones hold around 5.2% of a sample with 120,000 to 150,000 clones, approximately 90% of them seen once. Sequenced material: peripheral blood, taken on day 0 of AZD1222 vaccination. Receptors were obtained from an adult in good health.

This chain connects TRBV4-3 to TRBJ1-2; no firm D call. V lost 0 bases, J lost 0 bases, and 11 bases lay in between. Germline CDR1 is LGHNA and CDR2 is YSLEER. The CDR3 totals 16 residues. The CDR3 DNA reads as TGCGCCAGCAGCCAAGAGGAATCGGGGACTAACTATGGCTACACCTTC. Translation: CASSQEESGTNYGYTF.

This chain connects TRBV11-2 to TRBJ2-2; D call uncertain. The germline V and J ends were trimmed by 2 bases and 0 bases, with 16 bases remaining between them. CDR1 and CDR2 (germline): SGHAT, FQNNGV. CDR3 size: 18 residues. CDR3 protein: CASSLRVLTAPNTGELFF. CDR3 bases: TGTGCCAGCAGCTTACGCGTTCTGACGGCCCCGAACACCGGGGAGCTGTTTTTT.

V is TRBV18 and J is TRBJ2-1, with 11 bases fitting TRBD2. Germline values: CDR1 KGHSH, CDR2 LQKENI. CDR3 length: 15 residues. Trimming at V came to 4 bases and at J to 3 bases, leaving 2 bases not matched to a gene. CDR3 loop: CASSLTSGGYNEQFF. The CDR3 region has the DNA TGTGCCAGCTCACTAACTAGCGGGGGCTACAATGAGCAGTTCTTC. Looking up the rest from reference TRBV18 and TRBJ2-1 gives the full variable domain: NAGVMQNPRHLVRRRGQEARLRCSPMKGHSHVYWYRQLPEEGLKFMVYLQKENIIDESGMPKERFSAEFPKEGPSILRIQQVVRGDSAAYFCASSLTSGGYNEQFFGPGTRLTVL.

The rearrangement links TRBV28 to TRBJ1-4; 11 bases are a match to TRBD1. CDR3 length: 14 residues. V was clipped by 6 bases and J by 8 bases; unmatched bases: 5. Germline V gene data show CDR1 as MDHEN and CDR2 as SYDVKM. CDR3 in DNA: TGTGCCAGCAGCCTCCGGACAGGGGGCGAAAAACTGTTTTTT. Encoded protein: CASSLRTGGEKLFF.

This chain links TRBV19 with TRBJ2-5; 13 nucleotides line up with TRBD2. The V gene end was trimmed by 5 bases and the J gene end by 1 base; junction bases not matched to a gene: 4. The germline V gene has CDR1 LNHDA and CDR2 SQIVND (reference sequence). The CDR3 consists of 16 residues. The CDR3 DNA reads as TGTGCCAGTAGTCTGGGGACTAGCGGGGCCCAAGAGACCCAGTACTTC. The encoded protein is CASSLGTSGAQETQYF.

The CDR3, as DNA: TGTGCCATCAGTTCCCTGACAGGGGAGAATTCACCCCTCCACTTT. Its protein product is CAISSLTGENSPLHF. The chain combines TRBV10-3 with TRBJ1-6; 8 nucleotides agree with TRBD1. The CDR3 length is 15 residues. Trimming took 5 bases from V and 7 from J; bases not matched to a gene: 7. Germline loops: CDR1 ENHRY, CDR2 SYGVKD.

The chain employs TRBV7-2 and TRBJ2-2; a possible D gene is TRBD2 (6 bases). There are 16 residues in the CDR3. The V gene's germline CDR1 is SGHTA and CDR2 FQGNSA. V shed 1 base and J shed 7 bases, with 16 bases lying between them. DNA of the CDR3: TGTGCCAGCAGCTTAGAGCCGGGAGTACGAGTCGGGGAGCTGTTTTTT. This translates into CASSLEPGVRVGELFF.

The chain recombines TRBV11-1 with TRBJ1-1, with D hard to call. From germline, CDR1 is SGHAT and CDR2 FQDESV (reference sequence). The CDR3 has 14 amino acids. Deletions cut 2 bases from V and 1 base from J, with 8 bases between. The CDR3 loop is CASSLSSRNTEAFF. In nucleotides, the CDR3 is TGTGCCAGCAGCTTATCCTCAAGGAACACTGAAGCTTTCTTT.

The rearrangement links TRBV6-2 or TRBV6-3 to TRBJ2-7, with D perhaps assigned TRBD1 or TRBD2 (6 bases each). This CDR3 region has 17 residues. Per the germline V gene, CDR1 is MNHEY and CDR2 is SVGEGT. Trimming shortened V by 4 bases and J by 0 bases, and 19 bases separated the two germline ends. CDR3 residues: CASSSPLRGLSSYEQYF. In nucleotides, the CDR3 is TGTGCCAGCAGTTCCCCGCTTCGGGGGCTAAGCTCCTACGAGCAGTACTTC.

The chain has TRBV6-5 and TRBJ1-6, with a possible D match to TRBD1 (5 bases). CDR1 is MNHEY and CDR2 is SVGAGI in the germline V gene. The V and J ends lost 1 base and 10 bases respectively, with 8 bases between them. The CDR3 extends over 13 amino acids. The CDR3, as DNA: TGTGCCAGCAGTTACTTGCAGGGCTCACCCCTCCACTTT. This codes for CASSYLQGSPLHF.

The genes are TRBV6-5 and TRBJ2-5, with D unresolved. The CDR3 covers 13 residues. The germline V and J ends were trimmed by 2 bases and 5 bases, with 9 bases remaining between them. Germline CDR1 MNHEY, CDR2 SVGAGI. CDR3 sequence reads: CASSYGVPETQYF. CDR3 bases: TGTGCCAGCAGTTACGGGGTGCCGGAGACCCAGTACTTC.

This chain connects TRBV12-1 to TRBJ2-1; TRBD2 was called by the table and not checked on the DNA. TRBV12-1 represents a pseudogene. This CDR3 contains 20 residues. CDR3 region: CASSFLGTSGRASSYNEQFF. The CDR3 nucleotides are TGTGCCAGCAGCTTTCTTGGGACTAGCGGGAGGGCGAGCTCCTACAATGAGCAGTTCTTC.

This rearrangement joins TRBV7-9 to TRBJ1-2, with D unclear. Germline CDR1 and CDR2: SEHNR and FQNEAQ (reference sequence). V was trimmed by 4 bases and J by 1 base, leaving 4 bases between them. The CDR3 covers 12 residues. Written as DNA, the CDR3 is TGTGCCAGCAGCTCGGATAACTATGGCTACACCTTC. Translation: CASSSDNYGYTF.

The CDR3 DNA sequence: TGTGCCAGCAGCTTAAGAGGGGGGGGCTCCACAGATACGCAGTATTTT. Its translation is CASSLRGGGSTDTQYF. The V call is TRBV7-9, the J call TRBJ2-3, with D possibly matching TRBD2 (7 bases). The germline gives CDR1 SEHNR, CDR2 FQNEAQ (reference sequence). This CDR3 has 16 amino acids. V was clipped by 2 bases and J by 2 bases, with 14 bases between them.

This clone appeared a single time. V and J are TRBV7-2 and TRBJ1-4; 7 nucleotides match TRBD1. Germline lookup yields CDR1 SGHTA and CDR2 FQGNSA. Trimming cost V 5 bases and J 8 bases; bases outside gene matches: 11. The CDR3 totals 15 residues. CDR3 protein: CASSPPGQDLEKLFF. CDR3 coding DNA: TGTGCCAGCAGCCCACCTGGACAGGATTTAGAAAAACTGTTTTTT.